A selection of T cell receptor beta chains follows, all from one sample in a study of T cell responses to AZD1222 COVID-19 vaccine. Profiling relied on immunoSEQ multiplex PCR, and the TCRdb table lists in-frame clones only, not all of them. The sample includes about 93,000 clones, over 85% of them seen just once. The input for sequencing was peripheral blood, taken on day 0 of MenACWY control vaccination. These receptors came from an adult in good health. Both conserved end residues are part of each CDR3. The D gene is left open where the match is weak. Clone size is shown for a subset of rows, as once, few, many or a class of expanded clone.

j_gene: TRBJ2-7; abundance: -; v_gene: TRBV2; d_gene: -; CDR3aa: CASSERAQGSEQYF; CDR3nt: TGTGCCAGCAGTGAAAGGGCGCAGGGTAGTGAGCAGTACTTC
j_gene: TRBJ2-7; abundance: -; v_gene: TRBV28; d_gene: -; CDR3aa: CASTSGIQVHEQYF; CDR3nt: TGTGCCAGCACATCCGGGATACAGGTCCACGAGCAGTACTTC
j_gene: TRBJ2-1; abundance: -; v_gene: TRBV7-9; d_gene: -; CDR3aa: CASAGSRAHNEQFF; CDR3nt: TGTGCCAGCGCAGGGAGCAGGGCCCACAATGAGCAGTTCTTC
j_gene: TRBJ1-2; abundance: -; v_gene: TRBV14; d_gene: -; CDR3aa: CASSRTWGARGYTF; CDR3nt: TGTGCCAGCAGCCGAACTTGGGGGGCTAGGGGCTACACCTTC
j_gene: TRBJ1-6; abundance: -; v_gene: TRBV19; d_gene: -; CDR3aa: CASQAGDYNSPLHF; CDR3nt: TGTGCCAGTCAGGCGGGCGATTATAATTCACCCCTCCACTTT
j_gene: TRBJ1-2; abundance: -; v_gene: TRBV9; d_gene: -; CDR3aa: CASSVGGGGYGYTF; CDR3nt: TGTGCCAGCAGCGTAGGCGGAGGGGGCTATGGCTACACCTTC
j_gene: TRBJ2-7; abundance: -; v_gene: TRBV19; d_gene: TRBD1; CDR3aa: CASSIDGVAGGYEQYF; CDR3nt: TGTGCCAGTAGTATAGATGGAGTTGCAGGGGGCTACGAGCAGTACTTC
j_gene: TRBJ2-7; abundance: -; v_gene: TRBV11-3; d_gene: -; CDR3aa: CASSLGPGAEQYF; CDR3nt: TGTGCCAGCAGCTTAGGCCCGGGGGCCGAGCAGTACTTC
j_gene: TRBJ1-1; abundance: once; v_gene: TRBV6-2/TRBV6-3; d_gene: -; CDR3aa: CASSSLYLNTEAFF; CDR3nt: TGTGCCAGCAGTTCCTTGTATCTAAACACTGAAGCTTTCTTT
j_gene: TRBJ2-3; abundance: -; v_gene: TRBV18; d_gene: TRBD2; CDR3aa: CASSPGLALVTDTQYF; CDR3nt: TGTGCCAGCTCACCGGGACTAGCATTGGTTACAGATACGCAGTATTTT
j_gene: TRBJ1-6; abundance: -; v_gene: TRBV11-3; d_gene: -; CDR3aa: CASSLDDNSPLHF; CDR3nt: TGTGCCAGCAGCTTAGACGATAATTCACCCCTCCACTTT
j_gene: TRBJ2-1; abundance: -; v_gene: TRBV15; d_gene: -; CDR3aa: CATSRDWGTISEQFF; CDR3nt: TGTGCCACCAGCAGAGATTGGGGCACGATTTCAGAGCAGTTCTTC
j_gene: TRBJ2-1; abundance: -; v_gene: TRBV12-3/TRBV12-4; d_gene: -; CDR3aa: CASSLNNEQFF; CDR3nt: TGTGCCAGCAGTTTGAACAATGAGCAGTTCTTC
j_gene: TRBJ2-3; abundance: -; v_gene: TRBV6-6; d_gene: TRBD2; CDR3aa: CASSLLLAGEGTDTQYF; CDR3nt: TGTGCCAGCAGTCTACTCCTAGCGGGGGAGGGCACAGATACGCAGTATTTT
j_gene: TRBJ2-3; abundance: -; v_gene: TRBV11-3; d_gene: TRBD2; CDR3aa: CASSELAGGWTDTQYF; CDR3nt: TGTGCCAGCAGCGAACTAGCGGGGGGTTGGACAGATACGCAGTATTTT
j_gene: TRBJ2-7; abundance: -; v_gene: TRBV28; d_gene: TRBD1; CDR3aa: CASSPSDRVYEQYF; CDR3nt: TGTGCCAGCAGTCCTTCAGACAGGGTCTACGAGCAGTACTTC
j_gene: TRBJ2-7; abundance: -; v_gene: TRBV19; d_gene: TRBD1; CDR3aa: CASSMGQSYEQYF; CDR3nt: TGTGCCAGTAGTATGGGACAGAGCTACGAGCAGTACTTC
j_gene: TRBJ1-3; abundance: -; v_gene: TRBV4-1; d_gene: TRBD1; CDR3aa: CASSQTGGNTIYF; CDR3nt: TGCGCCAGCAGCCAGACAGGGGGAAACACCATATATTTT
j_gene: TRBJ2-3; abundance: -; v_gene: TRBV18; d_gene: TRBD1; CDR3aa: CASSPDRVTDTQYF; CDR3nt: TGTGCCAGCTCACCGGACAGGGTCACAGATACGCAGTATTTT
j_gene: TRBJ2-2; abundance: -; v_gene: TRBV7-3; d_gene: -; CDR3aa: CASSSRDSANTGELFF; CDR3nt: TGTGCCAGCAGCTCCCGGGACTCCGCGAACACCGGGGAGCTGTTTTTT